The next 29 T cell receptor beta chains were all read from a single sample in a study of post-analysis software for immune sequencing data (dated by TCRdb to the mid-2010s). Broad study findings and their caveats: Significantly higher frequencies in patients than in controls were found for five or six TRBV segments, including TRBV5-6, TRBV5-1 and TRBV20-1.

Their antigens remain unidentified. Receptor libraries were prepared by PCR. Sequencing instrument: Illumina HiSeq 2500. Unique molecular identifiers were incorporated into TCR beta cDNA libraries to reduce PCR and sequencing biases. The raw public reads went through TCRdb reprocessing: fastp at Q25, MiXCR clone calling, in-frame beta chains kept. Rows merge per CDR3 protein into single entries with the most common DNA and genes. This sample has approximately 440,000 distinct CDR3 sequences in its table, and approximately 45% of those were observed once. Around an eighth of the sample belongs to the ten largest clones. The sample was blood. The source of these receptors is a girl under 18 with multiple sclerosis.

The chain joins TRBV5-1 to TRBJ2-1; tentatively, D is TRBD1 (5 bases). The germline V and J ends were trimmed by 0 bases and 13 bases, with 14 bases remaining between them. The CDR3 consists of 13 residues. Germline-derived CDR1 and CDR2 are SGHRS and YFSETQ. DNA of the CDR3: TGCGCCAGCAGCTTGGATCGGCCAGGACAACAGTTCTTC. Translating gives CASSLDRPGQQFF.

The gene calls are TRBV19 and TRBJ1-5; maybe TRBD1 (5 bases). Trimming removed 7 bases from V and 0 bases from J, with 10 bases in between. This CDR3 has 14 amino acids. The germline V gene has CDR1 LNHDA and CDR2 SQIVND (reference sequence). Written as DNA, the CDR3 is TGTGCCAGTAAGGTCGGGGCTAGCAATCAGCCCCAGCATTTT. It encodes CASKVGASNQPQHF. The variable domain in full, completed from reference TRBV19 and TRBJ1-5, reads DGGITQSPKYLFRKEGQNVTLSCEQNLNHDAMYWYRQDPGQGLRLIYYSQIVNDFQKGDIAEGYSVSREKKESFPLTVTSAQKNPTAFYLCASKVGASNQPQHFGDGTRLSIL.

With regard to this clonotype: The junction does not match germline at one end; this may be a read error. The chain joins TRBV2 to TRBJ2-4; D possibly matches TRBD1 or TRBD2 (5 bases each). Germline V gene sequence: CDR1 SNHLY, CDR2 FYNNEI. The CDR3 is 12 amino acids. CDR3 sequence reads: CVSTGPKNIQYF. The CDR3 region has the DNA TGTGTCAGCACGGGGCCCAAAAACATTCAGTACTTC.

The chain is built from TRBV20-1 and TRBJ2-1; D is ambiguous. V lost 1 base to trimming and J lost 6 bases, with 16 bases between them. The CDR3 totals 15 residues. From germline, CDR1 is DFQATT and CDR2 SNEGSKA (reference sequence). CDR3 sequence (DNA): TGCAGTGCTAGAGCGGCAGGACCTCTATCCAATGAGCAGTTCTTC. Its protein is CSARAAGPLSNEQFF.

Details on this clonotype: A single base separates this from a much larger clone, so it may be a read error. Without the conserved terminal phenylalanine or tryptophan, this CDR3 likely stems from a read error. This sequence joins TRBV20-1 and TRBJ2-1, with TRBD2 matching 11 bases. Germline trimming cut 0 bases from V and 5 bases from J; bases unmatched to any gene: 6. The germline V gene has CDR1 DFQATT and CDR2 SNEGSKA (reference sequence). CDR3 length: 16 amino acids. The CDR3 coding sequence is TGCAGTGCTAGAGATCCGCTAGCGGGAGGCCACAATGAGCAGTTCCTC. Its translation is CSARDPLAGGHNEQFL.

The chain combines TRBV7-2 with TRBJ1-5, with unresolved D. The germline gives CDR1 SGHTA, CDR2 FQGNSA. Trimming took 1 base from V and 3 from J, leaving 4 bases between them. CDR3 length equals 13 residues. CDR3: CASSLEINQPQHF. DNA for the CDR3: TGTGCCAGCAGCTTAGAAATCAATCAGCCCCAGCATTTT.

The CDR3 nucleotides read TGTGCCAGCAACTTGGGCAGCGGGAGAGGGGTAAACATTCAGTACTTC. This gives the protein CASNLGSGRGVNIQYF. V gene TRBV7-9 combines with J gene TRBJ2-4; 8 bases are shared with TRBD2. V lost 7 bases and J lost 6; bases outside the gene matches: 14. The CDR3 spans 16 residues. CDR1 is SEHNR, CDR2 FQNEAQ, per germline (reference sequence).

This clonotype was seen more than once but under ten times. V gene TRBV3-1 combines with J gene TRBJ2-1; possibly TRBD2 for D (6 bases). The CDR3 consists of 15 residues. CDR1 is LGHDT and CDR2 is YNNKEL in the germline V gene (reference sequence). Deletions cut 0 bases from V and 8 bases from J, with 14 bases between. The CDR3 nucleotides are TGTGCCAGCAGCCAAGATCGGGCTAGCGTCGATGAGCAGTTCTTC. Its translation is CASSQDRASVDEQFF.

This clonotype occurred a few times. This chain connects TRBV24-1 to TRBJ2-1, with TRBD1 matching over 7 bases. There are 16 residues in the CDR3. CDR1 and CDR2 (germline): KGHDR, SFDVKD. With V trimmed by 4 bases and J by 0 bases, 5 bases remained unmatched. The DNA for the CDR3 is TGTGCCACCAGTGACCCGACAGGGAGCTCCTACAATGAGCAGTTCTTC. Its translation: CATSDPTGSSYNEQFF.

This clonotype was counted between two and nine times. The CDR3 coding sequence is TGTGCCAGCAGTTTTCGACAGGAGGACTACGAGCAGTACTTC. This translates into CASSFRQEDYEQYF. The J gene is TRBJ2-7, the V gene TRBV12-3 or TRBV12-4, with D maybe TRBD1 (6 bases). V gave up 3 bases and J gave up 3 bases, with 12 bases separating them. The CDR3 is 14 residues long.

This clonotype was counted between two and nine times. This sequence joins TRBV6-4 and TRBJ2-2; D ambiguous. V lost 0 bases and J lost 4, with 3 bases in between. The CDR3 sequence is 13 residues long. Germline CDR1 is MRHNA and CDR2 is SNTAGT. CDR3 sequence reads: CASSDSSTGELFF. CDR3 bases: TGTGCCAGCAGTGACTCGAGCACCGGGGAGCTGTTTTTT.

On this clonotype: Mismatch with germline at one junction end may stem from a read error. The V call is TRBV6-5, the J call TRBJ2-7, with TRBD1 as a possible D gene (8 bases). Per the germline V gene, CDR1 is MNHEY and CDR2 is SVGAGI. The CDR3 consists of 14 residues. CDR3 nucleotide sequence: TGTGCCAGCAGTAACTCCGTACAGGGGGGGGAGCAGTACTTC. Translating it yields CASSNSVQGGEQYF.

This chain uses TRBV6-6 with TRBJ2-7; 10 bases align to TRBD2. From germline, CDR1 is MNHNY and CDR2 SVGAGI (reference sequence). The length of the CDR3 is 19 residues. V lost 0 bases to trimming and J lost 0 bases; unmatched junction nucleotides: 11. As DNA, the CDR3 is TGTGCCAGCAGTTACTCCGGGTGGACTAGCGGAGCGCTCTCCTACGAGCAGTACTTC. Encoded protein: CASSYSGWTSGALSYEQYF.

J is TRBJ2-4 and V is TRBV19; no firm D call. With the DNA end fitting TRBJ2-7 better, the J assignment may be wrong. CDR1 is LNHDA and CDR2 is SQIVND in the germline V gene (reference sequence). This CDR3 comprises 14 residues. The CDR3 here is CASSPSGRSLEQYF. The CDR3 nucleotides are TGTGCCAGTAGTCCGAGTGGCAGGTCCCTCGAGCAGTACTTC.

This rearrangement joins TRBV7-8 to TRBJ2-3; D is ambiguous. The CDR3 consists of 14 residues. The V end was cut by 4 bases, the J end by 2 bases, with 10 bases between. Per germline, CDR1 SGHVS and CDR2 FQNEAQ. In DNA form, the CDR3 reads TGTGCCAGCAGCTCCGGACCAGACACAGATACGCAGTATTTT. Translation gives CASSSGPDTDTQYF.

Concerning this clonotype: One junction end does not reproduce the germline sequence, and a read error may be involved. This chain connects TRBV7-8 to TRBJ2-7; 9 bases match TRBD1. The CDR3 has 17 amino acids. In germline, CDR1 is SGHVS, CDR2 FQNEAQ. CDR3 residues: CATSSRWGQGQSYEQYF. CDR3 bases: TGTGCCACCAGCTCCCGTTGGGGACAGGGCCAATCCTACGAGCAGTACTTC.

This chain joins TRBV28 and TRBJ1-5; 7 bases are a match to TRBD1. CDR1 and CDR2 (germline): MDHEN, SYDVKM. This CDR3 comprises 18 residues. Trimming cost V 6 bases and J 6 bases; bases outside gene matches: 20. CDR3 sequence (DNA): TGTGCCAGCAGGAGCGGATCACAGGGGATCTTATCTGGTCAGCCCCAGCATTTT. This sequence encodes CASRSGSQGILSGQPQHF.

This clonotype has only a few counts. The V gene is TRBV6-2 or TRBV6-3, the J gene TRBJ1-5; D call uncertain. Looked up from germline, CDR1 is MNHEY and CDR2 is SVGEGT. Trimming shortened V by 5 bases and J by 6 bases, and 17 bases separated the two germline ends. The CDR3 totals 15 residues. The CDR3 bases are TGTGCCAGCAGTGAGGCCACTAAAGGCAGTCAGCCCCAGCATTTT. The encoded protein is CASSEATKGSQPQHF.

This clonotype was detected ten times or more. This rearrangement joins TRBV5-1 to TRBJ2-7; TRBD2 might be the D (5 bases). Germline assignment: CDR1 SGHRS and CDR2 YFSETQ. CDR3 size: 14 residues. Trimming pared 0 bases from V and 2 bases from J, leaving 9 bases between. In DNA form, the CDR3 reads TGCGCCAGCAGCTTGGCAGCGGCCGCCTACGAGCAGTACTTC. This gives the protein CASSLAAAAYEQYF.

The chain carries TRBV27 and TRBJ2-1, with 9 bases aligning to TRBD1. With V trimmed by 10 bases and J by 7 bases, 11 bases remained unmatched. Germline CDR1 MNHEY, CDR2 SMNVEV (reference sequence). The CDR3 runs to 14 residues. The chain's CDR3 is CATARTGVVNEQFF. The CDR3 DNA reads TGTGCCACAGCCCGGACAGGGGTCGTTAATGAGCAGTTCTTC.

This clonotype has more than one count but fewer than ten. This chain uses TRBV28 with TRBJ1-2, with TRBD1 matching 7 bases. Germline trimming cut 2 bases from V and 4 bases from J; bases unmatched to any gene: 4. Germline V lookup: CDR1 MDHEN, CDR2 SYDVKM. The CDR3 spans 14 residues. The CDR3 is CASSLETGFYGYTF. CDR3 DNA sequence: TGTGCCAGCAGTTTAGAGACAGGGTTCTATGGCTACACCTTC.

This clonotype was counted a few times. V and J are TRBV29-1 and TRBJ2-7, with 10 bases fitting TRBD2. V lost 6 bases and J lost 9; bases outside the gene matches: 5. The CDR3 length is 11 residues. CDR1 is SQVTM, CDR2 ANQGSEA, per germline. The CDR3 bases are TGCAGCGTCCTAGCGGGAGTAGCGCAGTACTTC. This sequence encodes CSVLAGVAQYF.

This clonotype occurred a few times. The chain uses TRBV5-1 and TRBJ2-3, with a tentative D call TRBD1 (6 bases). Between the trimmed V and J ends, which lost 3 bases and 0 bases, there was a span of 8 bases. The germline V gene encodes CDR1 SGHRS and CDR2 YFSETQ. The CDR3 has 14 residues. The CDR3 spells CASSSGQSTDTQYF. The CDR3 bases are TGCGCCAGCAGCTCCGGACAGAGCACAGATACGCAGTATTTT. The entire variable domain, with the rest obtained from reference TRBV5-1 and TRBJ2-3, is as follows: KAGVTQTPRYLIKTRGQQVTLSCSPISGHRSVSWYQQTPGQGLQFLFEYFSETQRNKGNFPGRFSGRQFSNSRSEMNVSTLELGDSALYLCASSSGQSTDTQYFGPGTRLTVL.

V usage is TRBV6-5 and J usage is TRBJ1-2, with D perhaps matching TRBD1 (5 bases). The V and J ends lost 2 bases and 8 bases respectively, with 6 bases between them. The CDR3 runs to 11 residues. Germline V lookup: CDR1 MNHEY, CDR2 SVGAGI. The CDR3 region has the DNA TGTGCCAGCAGTTACAGGGGCGGCTACACCTTC. Translation gives CASSYRGGYTF.

The V gene is TRBV29-1, the J gene TRBJ1-5; a possible D gene is TRBD1 (5 bases). This CDR3 comprises 15 residues. From germline, CDR1 is SQVTM and CDR2 ANQGSEA. Trimming pared 4 bases from V and 5 bases from J, leaving 18 bases between. Here the CDR3 reads CSVGVSGGSDQPQHF. DNA for the CDR3: TGCAGCGTTGGGGTTTCGGGGGGATCGGATCAGCCCCAGCATTTT.

In this sample, this clonotype turned up once. The rearrangement uses TRBV27 and TRBJ2-1, with TRBD2 matching over 9 bases. This CDR3 spans 18 amino acids. After removal of 8 bases from V and 4 bases from J, the junction contained 18 bases not matched to a gene. Germline CDR1 and CDR2: MNHEY and SMNVEV (reference sequence). This CDR3 is CASWDSGSFGYWYNEQFF. CDR3 bases: TGTGCCAGCTGGGATAGCGGGAGCTTTGGGTATTGGTACAATGAGCAGTTCTTC.

The rearrangement uses TRBV29-1 and TRBJ1-5; 7 bases match TRBD1. The CDR3 sequence is 12 residues long. Germline V gene data show CDR1 as SQVTM and CDR2 as ANQGSEA. V lost 6 bases and J lost 3; bases outside the gene matches: 2. CDR3 sequence reads: CSVGQDNQPQHF. The CDR3 DNA is TGCAGCGTAGGACAGGACAATCAGCCCCAGCATTTT. The whole variable domain, filled in from reference TRBV29-1 and TRBJ1-5, reads SAVISQKPSRDICQRGTSLTIQCQVDSQVTMMFWYRQQPGQSLTLIATANQGSEATYESGFVIDKFPISRPNLTFSTLTVSNMSPEDSSIYLCSVGQDNQPQHFGDGTRLSIL.

This clonotype showed up just a few times. The chain recombines TRBV6-1 with TRBJ2-3; no clear D gene. There are 11 residues in the CDR3. Trimming stripped 7 bases from V and 3 bases from J, with 5 bases between. The germline CDR1 and CDR2 sequences are MNHNS and SASEGT. The CDR3 region is CASMGTDTQYF. The CDR3 coding sequence is TGTGCCAGCATGGGGACAGATACGCAGTATTTT.

V and J are TRBV20-1 and TRBJ2-7; D is ambiguous. The CDR3 covers 12 residues. Germline V gene data show CDR1 as DFQATT and CDR2 as SNEGSKA (reference sequence). The CDR3 sequence: CRELVGPYEQYF. Here the CDR3 DNA reads TGCAGGGAACTCGTCGGTCCCTACGAGCAGTACTTC.